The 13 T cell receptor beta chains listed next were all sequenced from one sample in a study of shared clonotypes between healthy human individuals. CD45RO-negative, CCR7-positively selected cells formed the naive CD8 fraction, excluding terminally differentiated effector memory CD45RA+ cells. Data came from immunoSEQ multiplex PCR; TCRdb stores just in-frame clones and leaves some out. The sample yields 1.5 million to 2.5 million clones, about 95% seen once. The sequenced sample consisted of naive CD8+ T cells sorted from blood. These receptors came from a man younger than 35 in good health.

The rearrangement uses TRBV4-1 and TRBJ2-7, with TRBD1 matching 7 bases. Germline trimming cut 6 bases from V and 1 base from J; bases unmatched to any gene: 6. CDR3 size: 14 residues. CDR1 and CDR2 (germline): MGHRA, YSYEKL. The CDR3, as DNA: TGCGCCAGCAGTGATTCAGGGGGATCCTACGAGCAGTACTTC. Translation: CASSDSGGSYEQYF.

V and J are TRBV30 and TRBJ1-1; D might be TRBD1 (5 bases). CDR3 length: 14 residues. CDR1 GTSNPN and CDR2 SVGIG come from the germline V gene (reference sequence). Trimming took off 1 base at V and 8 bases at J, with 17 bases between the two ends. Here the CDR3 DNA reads TGTGCCTGGAGTGCAGGGATGGGGCTGGGAGAAGCTTTCTTT. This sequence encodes CAWSAGMGLGEAFF.

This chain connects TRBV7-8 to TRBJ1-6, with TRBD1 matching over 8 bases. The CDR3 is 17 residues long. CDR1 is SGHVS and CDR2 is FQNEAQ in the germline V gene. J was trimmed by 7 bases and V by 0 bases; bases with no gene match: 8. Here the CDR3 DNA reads TGTGCCAGCAGCTTAGCGTCACGGACAGGGCGGAATTCACCCCTCCACTTT. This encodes CASSLASRTGRNSPLHF.

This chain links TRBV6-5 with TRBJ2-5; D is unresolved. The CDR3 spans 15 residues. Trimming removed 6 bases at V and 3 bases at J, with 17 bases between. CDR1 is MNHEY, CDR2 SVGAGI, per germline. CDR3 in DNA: TGTGCCAGCAGCCTAACTTCGGCCTTAAAAGAGACCCAGTACTTC. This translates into CASSLTSALKETQYF.

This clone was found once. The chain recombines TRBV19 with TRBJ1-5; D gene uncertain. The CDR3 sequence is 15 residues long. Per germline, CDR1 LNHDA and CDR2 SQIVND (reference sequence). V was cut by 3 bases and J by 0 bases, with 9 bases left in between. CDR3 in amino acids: CASSIGGVSNQPQHF. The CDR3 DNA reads TGTGCCAGTAGTATTGGCGGGGTTAGCAATCAGCCCCAGCATTTT. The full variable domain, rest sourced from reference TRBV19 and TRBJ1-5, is DGGITQSPKYLFRKEGQNVTLSCEQNLNHDAMYWYRQDPGQGLRLIYYSQIVNDFQKGDIAEGYSVSREKKESFPLTVTSAQKNPTAFYLCASSIGGVSNQPQHFGDGTRLSIL.

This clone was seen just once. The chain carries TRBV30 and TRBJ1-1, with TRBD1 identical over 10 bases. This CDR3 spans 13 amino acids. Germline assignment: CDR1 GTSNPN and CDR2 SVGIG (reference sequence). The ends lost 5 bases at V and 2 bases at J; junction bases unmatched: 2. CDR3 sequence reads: CAWGTGDNTEAFF. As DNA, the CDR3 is TGTGCCTGGGGGACAGGGGATAACACTGAAGCTTTCTTT.

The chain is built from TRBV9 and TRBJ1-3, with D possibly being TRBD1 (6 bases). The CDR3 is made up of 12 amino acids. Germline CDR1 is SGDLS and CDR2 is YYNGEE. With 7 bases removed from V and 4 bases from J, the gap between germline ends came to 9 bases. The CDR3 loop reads CASVTGGNTIYF. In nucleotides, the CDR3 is TGTGCCAGCGTCACAGGGGGAAACACCATATATTTT.

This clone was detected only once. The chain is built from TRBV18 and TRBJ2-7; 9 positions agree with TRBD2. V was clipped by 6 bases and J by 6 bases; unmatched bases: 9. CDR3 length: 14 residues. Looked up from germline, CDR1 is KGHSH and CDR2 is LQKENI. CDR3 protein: CASSPSGGPGEQYF. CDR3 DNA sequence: TGTGCCAGCTCTCCCAGCGGGGGGCCCGGCGAGCAGTACTTC.

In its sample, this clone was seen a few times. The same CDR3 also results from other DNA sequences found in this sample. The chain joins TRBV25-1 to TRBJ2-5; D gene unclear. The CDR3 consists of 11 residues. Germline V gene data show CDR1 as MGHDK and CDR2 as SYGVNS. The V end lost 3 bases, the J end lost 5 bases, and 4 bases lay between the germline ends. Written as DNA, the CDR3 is TGTGCCAGCAGTGAGGGGGAGACCCAGTACTTC. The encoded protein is CASSEGETQYF.

DNA of the CDR3: TGTGCCAGCAGCTTCGCAGGGTTGCCCACTAATGAAAAACTGTTTTTT. This codes for CASSFAGLPTNEKLFF. V is TRBV7-8 and J is TRBJ1-4; possible D gene TRBD1, 5 bases. Germline CDR1 reads SGHVS; CDR2 reads FQNEAQ. Trimming took off 3 bases at V and 2 bases at J, with 13 bases between the two ends. The length of the CDR3 is 16 residues.

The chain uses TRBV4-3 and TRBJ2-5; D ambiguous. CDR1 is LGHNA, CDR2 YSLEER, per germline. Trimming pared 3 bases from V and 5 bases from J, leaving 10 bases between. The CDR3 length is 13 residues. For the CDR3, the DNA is TGCGCCAGCAGCCAGGATGCCTCTGAGACCCAGTACTTC. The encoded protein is CASSQDASETQYF.

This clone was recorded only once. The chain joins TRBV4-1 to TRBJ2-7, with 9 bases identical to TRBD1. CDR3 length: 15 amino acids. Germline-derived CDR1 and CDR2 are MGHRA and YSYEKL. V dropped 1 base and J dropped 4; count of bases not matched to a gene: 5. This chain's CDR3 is CASSQATGGAYEQYF. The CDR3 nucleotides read TGCGCCAGCAGCCAAGCTACAGGGGGCGCGTACGAGCAGTACTTC.

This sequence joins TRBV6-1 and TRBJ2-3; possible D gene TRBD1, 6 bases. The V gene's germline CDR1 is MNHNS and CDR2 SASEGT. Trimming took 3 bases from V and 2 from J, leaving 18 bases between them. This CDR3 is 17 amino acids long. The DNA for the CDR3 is TGTGCCAGCAGTGAGTGGGGGTTGGGGGCCACCACAGATACGCAGTATTTT. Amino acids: CASSEWGLGATTDTQYF.